These T cell receptor beta chains were read from a single sample in a study of Graves' ophthalmopathy and Graves' hyperthyroidism. In TCRdb, the multiplex PCR reads were re-called with MiXCR into one record per CDR3 protein. Here the sample spans 200,000 to 250,000 distinct CDR3 sequences, 20% to 25% being singletons. The specimen was peripheral blood. The receptors originated from a woman in her forties or fifties with Graves' ophthalmopathy. Each CDR3 is given with its conserved first and last residue. The D gene is left open where the match is weak. Clone size is not always given. Where it is, it says once, few, many or a class for expanded clones.

V gene	D gene	J gene	clone size	CDR3 protein	CDR3 DNA
TRBV14	-	TRBJ2-7	-	CASGLFSYEQYF	TGTGCCAGCGGGCTTTTCTCCTACGAGCAGTACTTC
TRBV30	TRBD1	TRBJ2-2	few	CAWSWTGSGELFF	TGTGCCTGGAGCTGGACAGGATCCGGGGAGCTGTTTTTT
TRBV2	-	TRBJ1-2	many	CASSGIPTQSGRRGYTF	TGTGCCAGCAGTGGTATTCCCACCCAGTCAGGGCGGCGCGGCTACACCTTC
TRBV9	-	TRBJ2-5	many	CASSVESGQETQYF	TGTGCCAGCAGCGTAGAGAGTGGCCAAGAGACCCAGTACTTC
TRBV12-3/TRBV12-4	TRBD1	TRBJ2-4	many	CASGKTGGNIQYF	TGTGCCAGCGGAAAGACAGGGGGGAACATTCAGTACTTC
TRBV27	-	TRBJ1-2	-	CASRTSWSTRDYGYTF	TGTGCCAGCAGAACCTCGTGGTCTACCCGGGACTATGGCTACACCTTC
TRBV28	-	TRBJ2-7	many	CASRGPYEQYF	TGTGCCAGCAGAGGACCATACGAGCAGTACTTC
TRBV6-1	-	TRBJ2-7	-	CASETDFSYEQYF	TGTGCCAGCGAGACAGATTTCTCCTACGAGCAGTACTTC
TRBV20-1	-	TRBJ1-6	few	CSASHNSPLHF	TGCAGTGCTAGTCATAATTCACCCCTCCACTTT
TRBV20-1	-	TRBJ1-5	many	CSASPEGGENQPQHF	TGCAGTGCTAGCCCCGAGGGGGGGGAGAATCAGCCCCAGCATTTT
TRBV28	-	TRBJ2-4	-	CASSPPHSVIQYF	TGTGCCAGCAGTCCACCTCATTCGGTCATTCAGTACTTC
TRBV29-1	-	TRBJ2-5	many	CSVEAVARGGTQYF	TGCAGCGTTGAAGCTGTCGCCAGGGGGGGGACCCAGTACTTC